Following are 27 T cell receptor beta chains from one sample sequenced in a study of blood T cells in healthy people across ages. Using a J-beta primer mix together with a sample-barcoded 5' primer, a second PCR was run for about 7 to 12 cycles. TCRdb fed the 5' RACE reads into MiXCR, producing one record per CDR3 protein. The sample carries more than 500,000 distinct CDR3 sequences, roughly a quarter recorded once. These data also featured in a second study, about T cells of mothers and their children.

Sequencing was performed on blood. Receptor source: a boy aged 2 to 10 in good health.

This clonotype appeared a few times. The V and J genes are TRBV12-3 or TRBV12-4 and TRBJ1-4; 7 nucleotides agree with TRBD1. Trimming took 5 bases from V and 7 from J; bases not matched to a gene: 13. CDR3 length: 16 amino acids. CDR3 sequence (DNA): TGTGCCAGCAGTCCATGGACAGGACCGAGGAGTGAAAAACTGTTTTTT. It encodes CASSPWTGPRSEKLFF.

This clonotype occurred a few times. Written as DNA, the CDR3 is TGTGCCAGTAGATCGGGCCCCTCCTACAATGAGCAGTTCTTC. It specifies CASRSGPSYNEQFF. The V gene is TRBV19, the J gene TRBJ2-1; D is uncertain. Germline V lookup: CDR1 LNHDA, CDR2 SQIVND (reference sequence). This CDR3 contains 14 residues. Deletions cut 6 bases from V and 0 bases from J, with 9 bases between.

This clonotype was observed a handful of times. V gene TRBV5-1 combines with J gene TRBJ2-6; D gene unclear. The germline gives CDR1 SGHRS, CDR2 YFSETQ. The length of the CDR3 is 15 residues. The V and J ends lost 3 bases and 0 bases respectively, with 7 bases between them. The CDR3, as DNA: TGCGCCAGCAGCTCCTTGAGCTCTGGGGCCAACGTCCTGACTTTC. As protein: CASSSLSSGANVLTF.

The chain recombines TRBV29-1 with TRBJ1-2; TRBD1 might be the D (6 bases). The germline gives CDR1 SQVTM, CDR2 ANQGSEA. This CDR3 is built from 12 residues. V was pared by 3 bases and J by 7 bases, with 12 bases between. CDR3 sequence (DNA): TGCAGCGTTGAGTTAGCGGGGGCTGGCTACACCTTC. This translates into CSVELAGAGYTF. Full variable domain (missing parts from reference TRBV29-1 and TRBJ1-2): SAVISQKPSRDICQRGTSLTIQCQVDSQVTMMFWYRQQPGQSLTLIATANQGSEATYESGFVIDKFPISRPNLTFSTLTVSNMSPEDSSIYLCSVELAGAGYTFGSGTRLTVV.

This clonotype was seen only a few times. This rearrangement joins TRBV7-2 to TRBJ1-2; possibly TRBD1 for D (5 bases). The germline CDR1 and CDR2 sequences are SGHTA and FQGNSA. This CDR3 has 15 residues. V was shortened by 4 bases and J by 5 bases, with 17 bases between the two germline ends. This CDR3 reads CASSWATVSGYGYTF. CDR3 DNA sequence: TGTGCCAGCAGCTGGGCGACAGTTTCAGGTTATGGCTACACCTTC.

The V and J genes are TRBV5-1 and TRBJ1-2; D gene ambiguous. The germline CDR1 and CDR2 sequences are SGHRS and YFSETQ. Between the trimmed V and J ends, which lost 5 bases and 3 bases, there was a span of 8 bases. There are 12 residues in the CDR3. The CDR3 DNA is TGCGCCAGCAGAGTTTCAGACTATGGCTACACCTTC. Translation: CASRVSDYGYTF.

The J gene is TRBJ2-2, the V gene TRBV6-5; 8 bases fit TRBD2. This CDR3 spans 16 amino acids. The ends lost 0 bases at V and 6 bases at J; junction bases unmatched: 6. Germline V CDR1 and CDR2: MNHEY, SVGAGI. CDR3: CASSYSTSGGAGELFF. In DNA, the CDR3 is TGTGCCAGCAGTTACTCTACTAGCGGAGGGGCCGGGGAGCTGTTTTTT.

The J gene is TRBJ1-2, the V gene TRBV5-1; tentative D call: TRBD1 (6 bases). The CDR3 is 14 amino acids. V dropped 5 bases and J dropped 4 bases, with 15 bases sitting between them. Germline loops: CDR1 SGHRS, CDR2 YFSETQ. CDR3: CASRGPTGSYGYTF. The CDR3 region has the DNA TGCGCCAGCAGGGGACCGACAGGATCCTATGGCTACACCTTC.

This clonotype was seen more than once but under ten times. Here the CDR3 omits its conserved ending phenylalanine or tryptophan, so a read error is the likely source. The rearrangement uses TRBV12-3 or TRBV12-4 and TRBJ1-2; no clear D gene. The CDR3 extends over 11 amino acids. The V gene lost 3 bases and the J gene lost 4 bases, with 3 bases spanning the gap. The CDR3 bases are TGTGCCAGCAGTTTCTTCTATGGCTACACCCTC. Encoded protein: CASSFFYGYTL.

The rearrangement uses TRBV10-3 and TRBJ2-1, with 7 bases fitting TRBD1. The last part of the DNA fits TRBJ2-7 better; the J call may be wrong. The CDR3 has 14 residues. Per the germline V gene, CDR1 is ENHRY and CDR2 is SYGVKD. The CDR3 nucleotides read TGTGCCATCAGCACGGACAGGTCTAACTACGAGCAGTACTTC. Residues: CAISTDRSNYEQYF.

This rearrangement joins TRBV6-6 to TRBJ2-7, with D unresolved. The ends were cut back, 2 bases at V and 7 bases at J, with 24 bases in the middle. Germline V gives CDR1 MNHNY, CDR2 SVGAGI (reference sequence). The CDR3 spans 17 residues. The CDR3 DNA follows: TGTGCCAGCAGTTACAGTCAGGCCACACCGCCTGATCGGGAGCAGTACTTC. It yields the protein CASSYSQATPPDREQYF.

In its sample, this clonotype was seen a few times. The V and J genes are TRBV12-3 or TRBV12-4 and TRBJ1-6, with TRBD1 matching over 8 bases. This CDR3 has 16 amino acids. V lost 10 bases to trimming and J lost 7 bases; unmatched junction nucleotides: 15. The chain's CDR3 is CATTLRQGPKNSPLHF. Here the CDR3 DNA reads TGTGCCACCACCCTAAGACAGGGGCCGAAAAATTCACCCCTCCACTTT.

The chain has TRBV7-8 and TRBJ2-2; D is uncertain. This CDR3 contains 16 residues. Trimming removed 1 base at V and 1 base at J, with 10 bases between. The germline V gene has CDR1 SGHVS and CDR2 FQNEAQ. Here the CDR3 reads CASSLVRVMNTGELFF. As DNA, the CDR3 is TGTGCCAGCAGCTTAGTTCGAGTTATGAACACCGGGGAGCTGTTTTTT.

The chain combines TRBV29-1 with TRBJ2-5; D remains ambiguous. The germline V and J ends were trimmed by 0 bases and 9 bases, with 14 bases remaining between them. The CDR3 is 13 residues long. CDR1 and CDR2 from the germline V gene are SQVTM and ANQGSEA. DNA for the CDR3: TGCAGCGTTGAAGAGGGTGTGCCCATGGCCCAGTACTTC. This codes for CSVEEGVPMAQYF.

This clonotype was observed a few times. The V gene is TRBV29-1, the J gene TRBJ2-5; 7 nucleotides align to TRBD2. The DNA matches TRBJ2-7 better at its end, which makes the J call doubtful. From germline, CDR1 is SQVTM and CDR2 ANQGSEA. This CDR3 has 12 residues. The CDR3 is CSVLGGTYEQYF. In nucleotides, the CDR3 is TGCAGCGTCCTGGGGGGGACCTACGAGCAGTACTTC.

In this sample, this clonotype turned up a few times. The J gene is TRBJ2-5, the V gene TRBV7-2; a possible D gene is TRBD1 (6 bases). This CDR3 region has 16 residues. The germline gives CDR1 SGHTA, CDR2 FQGNSA. Trimming pared 5 bases from V and 5 bases from J, leaving 21 bases between. The CDR3 nucleotides read TGTGCCAGCAGCACCCAGCGACAGGCGGAAGGCGAGACCCAGTACTTC. This encodes CASSTQRQAEGETQYF.

This clonotype has only a few counts. The V gene is TRBV29-1, the J gene TRBJ2-5; TRBD1 agrees at 8 bases. The assigned J gene may be wrong: the sequence end matches TRBJ2-1 better. This CDR3 comprises 15 residues. Germline CDR1 reads SQVTM; CDR2 reads ANQGSEA. The CDR3 spells CSVRDRGTSYNEQFF. CDR3 DNA: TGCAGCGTCAGAGACAGGGGCACTAGCTACAATGAGCAGTTCTTC.

The rearrangement links TRBV6-1 to TRBJ2-4, with 8 bases aligning to TRBD2. The V and J ends lost 5 bases and 0 bases, in that order; junction bases with no gene match: 9. The CDR3 loop spans 17 amino acids. The germline V gene has CDR1 MNHNS and CDR2 SASEGT. CDR3 nucleotide sequence: TGTGCCAGCAGTCGCAGGCCTCTAGCGGGAGCCAAAAACATTCAGTACTTC. Protein sequence: CASSRRPLAGAKNIQYF.

This clonotype was counted at least ten times. The rearrangement joins TRBV30 to TRBJ1-4; possibly TRBD1 for D (6 bases). The germline CDR1 and CDR2 sequences are GTSNPN and SVGIG (reference sequence). The V gene lost 3 bases and the J gene lost 6 bases, with 14 bases spanning the gap. This CDR3 contains 14 residues. The CDR3 reads CAWRSLNRDEKLFF. CDR3 nucleotides: TGTGCCTGGAGGTCACTTAACAGGGATGAAAAACTGTTTTTT. The entire variable domain, with the rest obtained from reference TRBV30 and TRBJ1-4, is as follows: SQTIHQWPATLVQPVGSPLSLECTVEGTSNPNLYWYRQAAGRGLQLLFYSVGIGQISSEVPQNLSASRPQDRQFILSSKKLLLSDSGFYLCAWRSLNRDEKLFFGSGTQLSVL.

The chain carries TRBV29-1 and TRBJ1-2; possibly TRBD1 for D (5 bases). Germline loops: CDR1 SQVTM, CDR2 ANQGSEA. Trimming removed 4 bases from V and 0 bases from J, with 9 bases in between. The CDR3 totals 13 residues. The CDR3, as DNA: TGCAGCGTTGGTCTGGGGCCTAACTATGGCTACACCTTC. Translation gives CSVGLGPNYGYTF.

This clonotype has more than one count but fewer than ten. The chain couples TRBV9 to TRBJ2-1; 7 bases fit TRBD2. The CDR3 covers 16 residues. The ends lost 0 bases at V and 0 bases at J; junction bases unmatched: 3. Germline CDR1 and CDR2: SGDLS and YYNGEE. CDR3 DNA sequence: TGTGCCAGCAGCGTAGCGGGCGGGAGCTCCTACAATGAGCAGTTCTTC. Its translation: CASSVAGGSSYNEQFF.

Regarding this clonotype: Compared with germline, one end of the junction differs, possibly owing to a read error. The V gene is TRBV2, the J gene TRBJ2-3; the match to TRBD2 covers 9 bases. Germline V gene sequence: CDR1 SNHLY, CDR2 FYNNEI. This CDR3 is built from 15 residues. The CDR3 reads CASREAGGRSDTQYF. Here the CDR3 DNA reads TGTGCCAGCAGAGAAGCGGGGGGCCGCTCGGATACGCAGTATTTT.

This clonotype has just a few counts. This chain links TRBV21-1 with TRBJ2-6; the D call TRBD1 from the table was never checked on the DNA. TRBV21-1 counts as a pseudogene. There are 19 residues in the CDR3. CDR3 DNA sequence: TGTGCCAGCACCACCATTACAACGACGCGCCCCTCTGGGGCCAACGTCCTGACTTTC. It translates to CASTTITTTRPSGANVLTF.

This clonotype has a handful of counts. Germline is not matched at one junction end, which may reflect a read error. V is TRBV18 and J is TRBJ2-5, with D unclear. This CDR3 has 11 residues. Germline CDR1 reads KGHSH; CDR2 reads LQKENI. CDR3 sequence reads: CASSPRSEQHF. In DNA, the CDR3 is TGTGCCAGCTCCCCAAGGTCCGAGCAGCACTTC.

This chain links TRBV20-1 with TRBJ1-3; the D is unclear. The CDR3 consists of 11 residues. Germline CDR1 reads DFQATT; CDR2 reads SNEGSKA (reference sequence). V dropped 3 bases and J dropped 4 bases, with 4 bases sitting between them. CDR3 in DNA: TGCAGTGCTAGCCTAGGAAACACCATATATTTT. Residues: CSASLGNTIYF.

This rearrangement joins TRBV29-1 to TRBJ2-7, with D tentatively TRBD2 (6 bases). CDR1 and CDR2 from the germline V gene are SQVTM and ANQGSEA. V lost 0 bases to trimming and J lost 1 base, with 13 bases between them. This CDR3 comprises 15 residues. The CDR3 loop is CSVEEAGTPSYEQYF. The CDR3 DNA follows: TGCAGCGTTGAAGAGGCGGGGACCCCATCCTACGAGCAGTACTTC.

The table lists this clonotype with many counts. The V gene is TRBV28, the J gene TRBJ1-5; D is unresolved. The CDR3 runs 12 residues. Germline-derived CDR1 and CDR2 are MDHEN and SYDVKM. V lost 4 bases to trimming and J lost 0 bases, with 1 base between them. CDR3 DNA sequence: TGTGCCAGCAGTTATAGCAATCAGCCCCAGCATTTT. It is translated as CASSYSNQPQHF.